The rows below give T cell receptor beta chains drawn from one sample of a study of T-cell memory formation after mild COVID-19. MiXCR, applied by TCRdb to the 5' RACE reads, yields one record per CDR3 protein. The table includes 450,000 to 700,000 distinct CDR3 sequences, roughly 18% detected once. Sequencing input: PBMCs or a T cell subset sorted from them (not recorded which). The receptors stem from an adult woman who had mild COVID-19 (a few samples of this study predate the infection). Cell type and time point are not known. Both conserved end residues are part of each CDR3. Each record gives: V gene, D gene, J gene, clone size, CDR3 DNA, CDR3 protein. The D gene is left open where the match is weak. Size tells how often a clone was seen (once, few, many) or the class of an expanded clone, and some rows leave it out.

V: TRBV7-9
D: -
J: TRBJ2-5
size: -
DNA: TGTGCCTCCAAACAAGGGACGGAGACCCAGTACTTC
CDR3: CASKQGTETQYF

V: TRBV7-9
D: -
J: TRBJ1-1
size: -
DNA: TGTGCCAGCAGCTTCGGGGTTGACACTGAAGCTTTCTTT
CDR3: CASSFGVDTEAFF

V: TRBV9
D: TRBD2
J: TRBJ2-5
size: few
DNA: TGTGCCAGCAGCGCCCGTAGCGGGACTAAAGAGACCCAGTACTTC
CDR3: CASSARSGTKETQYF

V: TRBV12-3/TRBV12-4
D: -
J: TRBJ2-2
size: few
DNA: TGTGCCAGCAGTACCCGGGACACCGGGGAGCTGTTTTTT
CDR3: CASSTRDTGELFF

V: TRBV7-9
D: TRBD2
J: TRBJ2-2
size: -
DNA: TGTGCCAGCAGCCCCCGGACTAGCGGGAGCCTACATGGGGACACCGGGGAGCTGTTTTTT
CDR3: CASSPRTSGSLHGDTGELFF

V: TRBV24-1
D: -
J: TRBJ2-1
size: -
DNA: TGTGCCACCAGTGAGCCGGGTAGGGGACACAATGAGCAGTTCTTC
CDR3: CATSEPGRGHNEQFF

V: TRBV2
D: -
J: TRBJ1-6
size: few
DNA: TGTGCCAGCAGTGAACACGGGGGTAATAATTCACCCCTCCACTTT
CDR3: CASSEHGGNNSPLHF

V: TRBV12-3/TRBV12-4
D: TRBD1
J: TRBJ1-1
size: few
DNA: TGTGCCAGCAGTCTACGGACAGGGCTGAACACTGAAGCTTTCTTT
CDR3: CASSLRTGLNTEAFF

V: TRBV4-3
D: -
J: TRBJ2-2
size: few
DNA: TGCGCCAGCAGCCAAGATCGAGCGGGTAACACCGGGGAGCTGTTTTTT
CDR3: CASSQDRAGNTGELFF

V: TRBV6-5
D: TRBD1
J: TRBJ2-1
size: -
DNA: TGTGCCAGCAGTTACTCCGGACAGGGGTCCAATGAGCAGTTCTTC
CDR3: CASSYSGQGSNEQFF

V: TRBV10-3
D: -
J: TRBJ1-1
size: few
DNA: TGTGCCATCAGACAGTCTCCAAGGACTGAAGCTTTCTTT
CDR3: CAIRQSPRTEAFF

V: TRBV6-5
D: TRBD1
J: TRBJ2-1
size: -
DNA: TGTGCCAGCAGTTACTCGAACAGGGGCCCCTACAATGAGCAGTTCTTC
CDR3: CASSYSNRGPYNEQFF

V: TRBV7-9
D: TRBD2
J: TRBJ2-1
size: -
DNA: TGTGCCAGCAGCTCGGATAGCGGGAGCCGGTGGGGTGAGCAGTTCTTC
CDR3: CASSSDSGSRWGEQFF

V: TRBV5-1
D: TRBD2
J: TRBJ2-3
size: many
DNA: TGCGCCAGCAGCCCCCGGACTAGCGGCACAGATACGCAGTATTTT
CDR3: CASSPRTSGTDTQYF

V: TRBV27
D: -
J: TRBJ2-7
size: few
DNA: TGTGCCAGCAGTTTATCGATGTGGGTTGACGGCTACGAGCAGTACTTC
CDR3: CASSLSMWVDGYEQYF

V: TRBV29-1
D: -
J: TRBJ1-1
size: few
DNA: TGCAGCGTGACGGGGAACACTGAAGCTTTCTTT
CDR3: CSVTGNTEAFF

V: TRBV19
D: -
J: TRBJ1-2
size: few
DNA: TGTGCCAGTAGTTATGGTCCAGACAGCGGTGGCTACACCTTC
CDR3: CASSYGPDSGGYTF

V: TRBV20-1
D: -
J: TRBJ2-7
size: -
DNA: TGCAGTGCTAGAGATCAGTTGCGGGATCTATCCTACGAGCAGTACTTC
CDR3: CSARDQLRDLSYEQYF

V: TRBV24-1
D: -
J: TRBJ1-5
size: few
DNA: TGTGCCACCAGTGATTTAGGCAATCAGCCCCAGCATTTT
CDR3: CATSDLGNQPQHF

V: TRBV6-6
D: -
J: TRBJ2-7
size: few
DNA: TGTGCCAGCAGTACGGGCCTGCTAGGGACTTACGAGCAGTACTTC
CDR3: CASSTGLLGTYEQYF

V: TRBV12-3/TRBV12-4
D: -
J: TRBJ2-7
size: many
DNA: TGTGCCAGCAGCTCACGGGGACCTTACGAGCAGTACTTC
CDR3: CASSSRGPYEQYF

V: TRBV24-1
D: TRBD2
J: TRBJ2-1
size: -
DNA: TGTGCCACCAGTGATTTGCGGGGGGGAGGGTACTACAATGAGCAGTTCTTC
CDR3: CATSDLRGGGYYNEQFF

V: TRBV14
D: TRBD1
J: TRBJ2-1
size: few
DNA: TGTGCCAGCAGCCATGACCATACATACACAGGGGCTGAGCAGTTCTTC
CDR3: CASSHDHTYTGAEQFF

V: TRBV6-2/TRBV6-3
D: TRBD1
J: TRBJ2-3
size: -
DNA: TGTGCCAGCAGTAGGGACAGCACTAGCACAGATACGCAGTATTTT
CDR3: CASSRDSTSTDTQYF

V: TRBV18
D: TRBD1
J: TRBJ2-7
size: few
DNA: TGTGCCAGCTCACCGACAGGGGGCTATCTATTCGAGCAGTACTTC
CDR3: CASSPTGGYLFEQYF

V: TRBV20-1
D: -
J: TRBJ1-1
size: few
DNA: TGCAGTGCCATACAGGGAGGCACTGAAGCTTTCTTT
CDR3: CSAIQGGTEAFF

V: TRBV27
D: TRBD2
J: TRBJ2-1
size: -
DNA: TGTGCCAGCAGTCCCCCTTGGGAGCGGGGGTCCTACAATGAGCAGTTCTTC
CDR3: CASSPPWERGSYNEQFF

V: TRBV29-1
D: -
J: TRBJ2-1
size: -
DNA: TGCAGCGCCCAAGACGGGTCCAGGGTATATGGGTACAATGAGCAGTTCTTC
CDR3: CSAQDGSRVYGYNEQFF

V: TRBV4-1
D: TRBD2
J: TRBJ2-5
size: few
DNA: TGCGCCAGCAGCCCGCGTTTCAGTAGCGGGGTGCCCCAAGAGACCCAGTACTTC
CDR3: CASSPRFSSGVPQETQYF

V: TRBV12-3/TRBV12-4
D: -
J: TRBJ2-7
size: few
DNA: TGTGCCAGCAGTTTAGAAGCCTTCGACGAGCAGTACTTC
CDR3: CASSLEAFDEQYF

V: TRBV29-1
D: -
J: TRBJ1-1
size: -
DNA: TGCAGCGGGGACACGGGCACTGAAGCTTTCTTT
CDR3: CSGDTGTEAFF

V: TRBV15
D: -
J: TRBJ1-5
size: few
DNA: TGTGCCACCAGCAGAGATATTTCAGGGGTTCAGCCCCAGCATTTT
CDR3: CATSRDISGVQPQHF

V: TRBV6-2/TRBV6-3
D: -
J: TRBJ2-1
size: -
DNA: TGTGCCAGCGTTGGCGGGGCACCAGGGAGCAACTACAATGAGCAGTTCTTC
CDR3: CASVGGAPGSNYNEQFF

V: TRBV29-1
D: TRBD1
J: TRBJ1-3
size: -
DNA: TGCAGCGTTGGCTATCGAGGGACAGCAGGAAACACCATATATTTT
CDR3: CSVGYRGTAGNTIYF

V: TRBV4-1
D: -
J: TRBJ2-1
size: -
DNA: TGCGCCAGCAGCCAAAGGACAGGGTCTAGCGGGGTATACAATGAGCAGTTCTTC
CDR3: CASSQRTGSSGVYNEQFF

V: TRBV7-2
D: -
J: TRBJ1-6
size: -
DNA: TGTGCCAGCAGCTTACAGGGGTTCGGATCACCCCTCCACTTT
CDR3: CASSLQGFGSPLHF

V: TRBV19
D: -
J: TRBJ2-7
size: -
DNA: TGTGCCAGTAGTGCCTCCGGGACGCCCACCTACGAGCAGTACTTC
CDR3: CASSASGTPTYEQYF

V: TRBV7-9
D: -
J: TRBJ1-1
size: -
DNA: TGTGCCCTAGACGGGGTCTGGTTCGGAGCTTTCTTT
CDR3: CALDGVWFGAFF

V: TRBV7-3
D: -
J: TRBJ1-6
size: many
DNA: TGTGCCAGCAGCTTAGATGGCGGATTTAATTCACCCCTCCACTTT
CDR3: CASSLDGGFNSPLHF

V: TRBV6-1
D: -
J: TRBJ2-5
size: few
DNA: TGTGCCAGCGGACCCTCACAAGAGACCCAGTACTTC
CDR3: CASGPSQETQYF

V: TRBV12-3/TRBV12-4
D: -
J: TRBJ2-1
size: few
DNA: TGTGCCTCCCGACAGAGCTCCTACAATGAGCAGTTCTTC
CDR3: CASRQSSYNEQFF

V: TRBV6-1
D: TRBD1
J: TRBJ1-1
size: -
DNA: TGTGCCAGCAGTGGATTTCAGGGGGCGCGGGACACTGAAGCTTTCTTT
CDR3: CASSGFQGARDTEAFF

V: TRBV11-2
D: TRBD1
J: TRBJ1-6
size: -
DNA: TGTGCCAGCAGCGCGGGACAGGGTTTCGATTCACCCCTCCACTTT
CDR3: CASSAGQGFDSPLHF

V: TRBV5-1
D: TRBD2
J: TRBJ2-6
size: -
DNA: TGCGCCAGCAGCATCGGGACTAGCGGAGCATCTGGGGCCAACGTCCTGACTTTC
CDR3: CASSIGTSGASGANVLTF

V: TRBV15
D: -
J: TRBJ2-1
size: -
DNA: TGTGCCACCAGCAGAGGATTTGGTAATGAGCAGTTCTTC
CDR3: CATSRGFGNEQFF

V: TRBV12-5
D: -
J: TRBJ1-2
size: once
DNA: TGTGCTAGTGGTTTGGAGTCAGGGGCCTATGGCTACACCTTC
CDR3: CASGLESGAYGYTF

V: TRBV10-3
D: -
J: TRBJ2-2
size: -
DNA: TGTGCCATCAGTGATTTAAGTGCAAGCTGGTACACCGGGGAGCTGTTTTTT
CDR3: CAISDLSASWYTGELFF

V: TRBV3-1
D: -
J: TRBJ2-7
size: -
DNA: TGTGCCAGCAGCCACGGGACGGCCTCCTACGAGCAGTACTTC
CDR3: CASSHGTASYEQYF

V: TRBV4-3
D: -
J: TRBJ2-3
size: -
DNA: TGCGCCAGCAGCCAAGCAAGGGGTCCCCCGTCAGATACGCAGTATTTT
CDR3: CASSQARGPPSDTQYF

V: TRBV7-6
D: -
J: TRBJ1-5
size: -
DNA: TGTGCCACCGGGGGCAATCAGCCCCAGCATTTT
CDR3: CATGGNQPQHF

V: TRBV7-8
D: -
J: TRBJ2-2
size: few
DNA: TGTGCCAGCAGCCTCTCTAGCTGGGCCGGGGAGCTGTTTTTT
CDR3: CASSLSSWAGELFF

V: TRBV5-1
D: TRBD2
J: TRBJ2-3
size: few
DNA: TGCGCCAGCAGCTTACTAGCGGGAGGTGGGCACGGAGATACGCAGTATTTT
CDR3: CASSLLAGGGHGDTQYF